This T cell receptor (beta chain) comes out of a study of OX40 agonist ivuxolimab in advanced cancers. Study summary: Patients were given ivuxolimab, an antibody that agonizes OX40 (CD134).

The assay was immunoSEQ multiplex PCR, and TCRdb's table has in-frame clones only and misses some. The table has about 14,000 clones, about four fifths seen once; the top ten hold 13% to 15%. Only a few counts were recorded for this clone. Trimming stripped 0 bases from V and 5 bases from J, with 11 bases between. This CDR3 has 14 residues. Per the germline V gene, CDR1 is SGDLS and CDR2 is YYNGEE. The sequencing used CD4+ or CD8+ T cells sorted from blood, collected in a trial of the OX40 agonist ivuxolimab. The chain joins TRBV9 to TRBJ1-2; no reliable D call. The source is an adult with an advanced solid tumor such as melanoma, head and neck, liver or kidney cancer. The DNA of the CDR3 is TGTGCCAGCAGCGTAGCAGCGGTTTCTTATGGCTACACCTTC. It codes for CASSVAAVSYGYTF.